Listed here is a single T cell receptor (beta chain). Its specificity is not known. These data originate in a study of shared clonotypes between healthy human individuals. Findings and limits, study-wide: Sharing of clonotypes among donors was expected to vary with sequencing depth.

Per sorted-subset replicate PCR, input was 150 to 250 ng DNA, representing tens of thousands of T cell genomes. Under the authors' procedure: From ImmunoSEQ came sequences covering only the junction and carrying no quality scores, so filtering differed. Using immunoSEQ multiplex PCR, the repertoire was profiled, and TCRdb retains in-frame clones only, with some absent. V, J and clone size derive from that table, while D and trimming were established from the DNA sequence. The sample yields over a million clones, roughly 97% seen once. Per the germline V gene, CDR1 is LNHDA and CDR2 is SQIVND (reference sequence). V lost 3 bases and J 2 bases, leaving 7 bases between the germline ends. CDR3 length: 13 amino acids. In the CD4+ fraction, cells were divided into CD45RA+ naive and CD45RA-negative memory subsets.

This clonotype originated in a man aged 30 to 39 in good health. V is TRBV19 and J is TRBJ1-1; D gene unclear. Sequenced sample: naive CD4+ T cells sorted from blood. Subset indicated: CD45RA+ positively selected. CDR3 sequence reads: CASSMFVNTEAFF. The CDR3 DNA sequence: TGTGCCAGTAGTATGTTTGTAAACACTGAAGCTTTCTTT.